These 15 T cell receptor beta chains came from one sample sequenced in a study of PD-1 blockade in classical Hodgkin lymphoma. There was relapse after autologous stem cell transplantation in every patient, and there was variation in brentuximab vedotin exposure. The repertoire was sequenced with immunoSEQ multiplex PCR; TCRdb's copy has only in-frame clones and lacks some. The sample has approximately 100,000 clones, about 89% seen once. Sequenced here: peripheral blood mononuclear cells (PBMCs), sampled before the second cycle of nivolumab. These receptor sequences come from a human donor with classical Hodgkin lymphoma.

The genes are TRBV19 and TRBJ1-5, with 9 nucleotides matching TRBD1. This CDR3 is built from 20 residues. V shed 5 bases and J 0 bases; nucleotides not matched to a gene: 17. Germline V gene data show CDR1 as LNHDA and CDR2 as SQIVND (reference sequence). The CDR3 reads CASSPSPGQGQAFSNQPQHF. In nucleotides, the CDR3 is TGTGCCAGTAGTCCCTCTCCGGGACAGGGACAGGCGTTTAGCAATCAGCCCCAGCATTTT.

The chain combines TRBV29-1 with TRBJ2-4, with D maybe TRBD1 (5 bases). Trimming removed 7 bases from V and 0 bases from J, with 16 bases in between. Per the germline V gene, CDR1 is SQVTM and CDR2 is ANQGSEA. The CDR3 is 15 residues long. CDR3 residues: CSGCTPGLAKNIQYF. CDR3 nucleotides: TGCAGCGGATGTACCCCAGGGCTAGCCAAAAACATTCAGTACTTC.

The rearrangement uses TRBV30 and TRBJ2-5, with D perhaps matching TRBD1 (5 bases). Germline loops: CDR1 GTSNPN, CDR2 SVGIG (reference sequence). The CDR3 contains 12 residues. V was pared by 4 bases and J by 4 bases, with 10 bases between. The CDR3 coding sequence is TGTGCCTGGACAGGGTCGGGAGAGACCCAGTACTTC. Protein: CAWTGSGETQYF.

The chain combines TRBV30 with TRBJ2-7; TRBD1 matches 7 bases. V dropped 2 bases and J dropped 0; count of bases not matched to a gene: 7. The CDR3 loop spans 15 amino acids. CDR1 is GTSNPN, CDR2 SVGIG, per germline (reference sequence). The CDR3: CAWSTGTASSYEQYF. CDR3 nucleotides: TGTGCCTGGAGTACCGGGACAGCGAGCTCCTACGAGCAGTACTTC.

This clone occurred a few times. The V and J genes are TRBV14 and TRBJ2-4; D not certain. This CDR3 has 16 amino acids. Germline V CDR1 and CDR2: SGHDN, FVKESK. The ends were cut back, 3 bases at V and 0 bases at J, with 12 bases in the middle. The CDR3 protein is CASSQDGRLAKNIQYF. CDR3 in DNA: TGTGCCAGCAGCCAGGACGGCAGGCTAGCCAAAAACATTCAGTACTTC. Full variable domain (missing parts from reference TRBV14 and TRBJ2-4): EAGVTQFPSHSVIEKGQTVTLRCDPISGHDNLYWYRRVMGKEIKFLLHFVKESKQDESGMPNNRFLAERTGGTYSTLKVQPAELEDSGVYFCASSQDGRLAKNIQYFGAGTRLSVL.

This clone was seen more than once but under ten times. CDR3 loop: CASSLASVLGGYTF. CDR3 DNA: TGTGCCAGCAGCTTGGCCAGCGTACTAGGTGGCTACACCTTC. The chain recombines TRBV5-4 with TRBJ1-2; no firm D call. The CDR3 sequence is 14 residues long. The ends were cut back, 0 bases at V and 7 bases at J, with 13 bases in the middle. Germline CDR1 and CDR2: SGHNT and YYREEE (reference sequence).

V and J are TRBV7-2 and TRBJ1-1, with D uncertain. CDR3 length: 12 residues. The ends were cut back, 0 bases at V and 9 bases at J, with 8 bases in the middle. Germline assignment: CDR1 SGHTA and CDR2 FQGNSA. In nucleotides, the CDR3 is TGTGCCAGCAGCTTAGCGCTGGCTCAAGCTTTCTTT. This translates into CASSLALAQAFF.

V gene TRBV10-3 combines with J gene TRBJ1-2; TRBD1 matches at 8 bases. The CDR3 length is 17 residues. The V segment lost 3 bases and the J segment 2 bases; nucleotides outside the gene matches: 11. Germline-derived CDR1 and CDR2 are ENHRY and SYGVKD. CDR3 DNA: TGTGCCATCAGTGACCCTCCCGGGACAGGACAAAACTATGGCTACACCTTC. This codes for CAISDPPGTGQNYGYTF.

This chain joins TRBV13 and TRBJ1-5; D is perhaps TRBD1 (5 bases). The ends were cut back, 5 bases at V and 2 bases at J, with 16 bases in the middle. Germline V CDR1 and CDR2: PRHDT, FYEKMQ (reference sequence). The CDR3 has 16 amino acids. DNA of the CDR3: TGTGCCAGCAGCCCGGGACTTCCGTGGGGCAATCAGCCCCAGCATTTT. Translated, it gives CASSPGLPWGNQPQHF.

This chain connects TRBV30 to TRBJ1-1; the match to TRBD1 covers 8 bases. Germline lookup yields CDR1 GTSNPN and CDR2 SVGIG (reference sequence). The CDR3 consists of 16 residues. V was clipped by 0 bases and J by 3 bases; unmatched bases: 9. The chain's CDR3 is CAWSVRGQGWDTEAFF. The CDR3 region has the DNA TGTGCCTGGAGTGTAAGAGGACAGGGTTGGGACACTGAAGCTTTCTTT.

This clone was counted a few times. This chain uses TRBV7-2 with TRBJ1-4, with D hard to call. The germline V gene encodes CDR1 SGHTA and CDR2 FQGNSA. Trimming left V 5 bases short and J 8 bases short, with 9 bases between. The CDR3 is 12 amino acids. CDR3: CASSPANEKLFF. CDR3 sequence (DNA): TGTGCCAGCAGCCCGGCCAACGAAAAACTGTTTTTT.

The chain links TRBV7-3 to TRBJ2-2; D is ambiguous. With 4 bases removed from V and 7 bases from J, the gap between germline ends came to 13 bases. The CDR3 has 14 amino acids. Germline V gene sequence: CDR1 SGHTA, CDR2 FQGTGA. The CDR3 loop is CASSSRLGGGELFF. The CDR3 coding sequence is TGTGCCAGCAGCTCCCGTTTAGGTGGCGGGGAGCTGTTTTTT.

This chain links TRBV7-6 with TRBJ1-6, with D uncertain. CDR3 length: 17 amino acids. V gave up 0 bases and J gave up 7 bases, with 16 bases separating them. Germline CDR1 SGHVS, CDR2 FNYEAQ. CDR3 DNA sequence: TGTGCCAGCAGCTTAGCTGCGGGGTTAGCGGTAAATTCACCCCTCCACTTT. It encodes CASSLAAGLAVNSPLHF.

A single count supports this clone. J is TRBJ2-7 and V is TRBV9; D unclear. Trimming shortened V by 0 bases and J by 3 bases, and 13 bases separated the two germline ends. CDR1 is SGDLS and CDR2 is YYNGEE in the germline V gene. This CDR3 is built from 15 residues. As DNA, the CDR3 is TGTGCCAGCAGCGTAGAGTTGGACGTCGGCTACGAGCAGTACTTC. This sequence encodes CASSVELDVGYEQYF.

The chain employs TRBV7-9 and TRBJ1-1, with 7 bases that match TRBD1. In germline, CDR1 is SEHNR, CDR2 FQNEAQ (reference sequence). The CDR3 totals 17 residues. After removal of 1 base from V and 6 bases from J, the junction contained 14 bases not matched to a gene. The CDR3 reads CASSLVLGVTGAAEAFF. CDR3 sequence (DNA): TGTGCCAGCAGCTTAGTTTTAGGTGTAACAGGGGCTGCTGAAGCTTTCTTT.